These T cell receptor beta chains were read from a single sample in a study of shared clonotypes between healthy human individuals. The data were produced by immunoSEQ multiplex PCR, yet TCRdb's version contains in-frame clones alone and is incomplete. The sample holds roughly 1 million clones, around 76% seen once. Material for sequencing was memory CD4+ T cells sorted from blood. Source of these receptors: a man aged 18 to 35 in good health. The conserved cysteine and the conserved F or W are not part of the CDR3 here. Fields, in order: V gene, J gene, clone size, CDR3 protein. Not every row has a clone size; where given, it reads once, few, many or a size class.

TRBV30	TRBJ2-5	-	AGGFRETQY
TRBV7-2	TRBJ2-1	-	ASSFLAGPYNEQF
TRBV5-1	TRBJ2-3	-	ASSSGLAGGRTDTQY
TRBV9	TRBJ2-7	-	ASSTGHLSYEQY
TRBV19	TRBJ2-5	-	ASSASGTETQY
TRBV19	TRBJ1-3	-	ASSLLGSGNTIY
TRBV5-1	TRBJ2-7	once	ASSSRGEGDSYEQY
TRBV5-1	TRBJ2-7	-	ASSPEAGGDKQY
TRBV19	TRBJ2-5	few	ASSPLAGGGYQETQY
TRBV30	TRBJ1-1	-	AGFPRGLNTEAF
TRBV5-1	TRBJ2-1	-	ASSPNILGEQF
TRBV28	TRBJ1-1	once	ASSPQGSNTEAF
TRBV2	TRBJ1-6	-	ASDRDNSPLH
TRBV5-5	TRBJ1-5	-	ASSLGRERGQPQH
TRBV25-1	TRBJ1-6	-	ASSDTGNSPLH
TRBV5-4	TRBJ1-2	-	ASSSSPRESTYGYT
TRBV29-1	TRBJ1-2	-	SVRAAGWYGYT
TRBV28	TRBJ2-7	-	ASSLPTGAYEQY
TRBV6-1	TRBJ1-1	-	ASSEAGRGLNTEAF
TRBV5-6	TRBJ2-4	few	ASSTGHENIQY
TRBV10-3	TRBJ2-2	once	AISESSGLWDSGELF
TRBV7-8	TRBJ2-1	-	ASSQSREQF
TRBV5-6	TRBJ2-5	-	ASRGGANRETQY
TRBV4-3	TRBJ1-2	-	ASSQAYANYGYT
TRBV7-2	TRBJ1-1	-	ASSTRPGTGTDTEAF
TRBV4-3	TRBJ2-3	-	ASSRRGRSTDTQY
TRBV6-6	TRBJ2-7	-	ASSMTGTEQY
TRBV10-3	TRBJ2-7	-	AMGGDPYEQY
TRBV5-5	TRBJ1-5	-	ASSLRSGPQH
TRBV6-6	TRBJ2-1	-	ASSYRGSSYNEQF
TRBV5-4	TRBJ1-2	-	ASSQDYRGNYGYT
TRBV5-6	TRBJ2-5	-	ASSLLGTSGLQETQY
TRBV5-6	TRBJ2-2	-	ASSLTGGTGELF
TRBV7-2	TRBJ2-3	once	ASSLDRGTDTQY
TRBV7-2	TRBJ2-7	-	ASSPASTVYEQY
TRBV21-1	TRBJ1-5	-	ASSRRQGWQPQH
TRBV7-2	TRBJ2-2	-	SGGKNTGELF
TRBV29-1	TRBJ2-1	-	SVIRSGQNNEQF
TRBV2	TRBJ2-2	-	ASNSQQGVAGELF
TRBV11-1	TRBJ2-3	-	ASSSQGLAFEDTQY
TRBV7-2	TRBJ2-7	-	ASSYTAYEQY